These T cell receptor beta chains were read from a single sample in a study of cytomegalovirus exposure and HLA in healthy donors. The assay was immunoSEQ multiplex PCR, and TCRdb's table has in-frame clones only and misses some. In the table there are 200,000 to 250,000 clones, 82% of which are singletons. Sequences were obtained from PBMCs. These receptors came from a woman in her thirties or forties in good health and CMV-seropositive. Both conserved end residues are part of each CDR3. Each record gives: V gene, J gene, CDR3 protein.

>TRBV5-1|TRBJ1-5
CASSQTGGPNQPQHF
>TRBV30|TRBJ1-6
CALAGEYNSPLHF
>TRBV5-8|TRBJ2-7
CASSYGTAYYEQYF
>TRBV2|TRBJ2-7
CASTDRQGGEQYF
>TRBV10-3|TRBJ2-3
CATLPTFTDTQYF
>TRBV7-2|TRBJ2-7
CASSFTSGRYEQYF
>TRBV10-1|TRBJ2-3
CASSESTRDRGIADTQYF
>TRBV30|TRBJ2-7
CAWSVTGGAYEQYF
>TRBV5-4|TRBJ2-7
CASSWILAGESYEQYF
>TRBV7-2|TRBJ1-2
CASSLERFGYTF
>TRBV10-3|TRBJ1-4
CASSQLSATNEKLFF
>TRBV19|TRBJ2-7
CASKVSRTGAYEQYF
>TRBV7-9|TRBJ2-5
CASSLVAGGLQETQYF
>TRBV6-5|TRBJ1-2
CASRSGGAANYGYTF
>TRBV7-2|TRBJ2-3
CASSLGTGGQADTQYF
>TRBV4-2|TRBJ1-2
CASSLDWERGYTF
>TRBV4-3|TRBJ2-2
CASSQHSRRRLFF
>TRBV6-1|TRBJ2-5
CASSSRLADETQYF
>TRBV10-2|TRBJ2-2
CASRTGTVNTGELFF
>TRBV6-5|TRBJ2-1
CASRRTANSYNEQFF
>TRBV29-1|TRBJ1-1
CSASQGVNTEAFF
>TRBV6-1|TRBJ2-7
CASTPRSTAEQYF
>TRBV6-6|TRBJ2-7
CASSYTGSGGEQYF
>TRBV12-5|TRBJ2-7
CASGLDRTSGRGEQYF
>TRBV5-5|TRBJ2-7
CASSWTGNEQYF
>TRBV2|TRBJ1-1
CASSDAGTAAFF
>TRBV19|TRBJ1-2
CAAGPRRYGYTF
>TRBV5-4|TRBJ2-2
CASSLRSGRAGTGELFF
>TRBV5-4|TRBJ2-1
CASSLEGLYNEQFF
>TRBV19|TRBJ1-5
CASSIQGRGRNSNQPQHF
>TRBV7-9|TRBJ1-1
CASSQPGQGNTEAFF
>TRBV5-6|TRBJ2-5
CASSFRGSFVSETQYF